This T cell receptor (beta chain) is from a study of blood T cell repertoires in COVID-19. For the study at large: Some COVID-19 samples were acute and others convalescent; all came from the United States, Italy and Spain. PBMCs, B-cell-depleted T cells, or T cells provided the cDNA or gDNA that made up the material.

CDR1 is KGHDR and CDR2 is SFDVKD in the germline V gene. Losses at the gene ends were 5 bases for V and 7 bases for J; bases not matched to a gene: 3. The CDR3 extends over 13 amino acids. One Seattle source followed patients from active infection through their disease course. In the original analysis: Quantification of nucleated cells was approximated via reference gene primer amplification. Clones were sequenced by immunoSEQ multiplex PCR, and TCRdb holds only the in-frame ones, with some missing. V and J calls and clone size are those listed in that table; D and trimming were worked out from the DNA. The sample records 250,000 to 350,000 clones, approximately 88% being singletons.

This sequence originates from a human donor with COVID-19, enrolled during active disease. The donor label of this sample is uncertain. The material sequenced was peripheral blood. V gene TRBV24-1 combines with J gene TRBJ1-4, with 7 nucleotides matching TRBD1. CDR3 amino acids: CATSVRGSEKLFF. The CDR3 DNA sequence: TGTGCCACCAGTGTCAGGGGGTCTGAAAAACTGTTTTTT.